Listed here is a single T cell receptor (beta chain). Its target is not known. The CDR3 is 15 residues long. The trim removed 0 bases at V and 11 bases at J, leaving 12 bases unmatched. Reverse transcription of extracted RNA yielded cDNA, which provided the sequencing template. Produced via immunoSEQ multiplex PCR; TCRdb's table is partial and in-frame only. The table has some 170,000 clones, around 58% seen once. The data belong to a study of CD8+ T cells in alopecia areata. As for the study in general: It was oral tofacitinib, at 5 to 10 mg twice daily, that treated patients received. Severity scoring for treated patients was based on the percentage of affected scalp area.

Whole-study findings and limits: Among the cells sequenced in scalp samples are also the resident alphabeta T cells of normal skin.

The treatment is: oral pan-JAK inhibitor, 5-10 mg twice daily. Alopecia areata patients had lesional scalp punch biopsies and peripheral blood taken from them. This chain connects TRBV23-1 to TRBJ1-1; 7 bases map to TRBD1. TRBV23-1 is treated as an ORF (open reading frame) with a function not yet certain. This TCR came from a human donor with alopecia areata. The sample in question was CD4+ T cells sorted from blood, obtained at approximately week 60, from a patient treated with tofacitinib. CDR3 sequence: CASSQSLSDRAVAFF. The CDR3 nucleotides read TGCGCCAGCAGTCAATCCCTCTCCGACAGGGCGGTTGCTTTCTTT.